What follows are 11 T cell receptor beta chains derived from one specimen sequenced in a study of T cells in localized non-small cell lung cancer. Profiled with immunoSEQ multiplex PCR; TCRdb holds only in-frame clones, not every one. The sample lists around 30,000 clones, 87% occurring once. Sequenced here: peripheral blood, sampled before any cancer treatment. Source of these receptors: a male donor aged 60 or older with stage I lung adenocarcinoma.

The chain carries TRBV7-3 and TRBJ2-3; D perhaps matches TRBD2 (5 bases). Germline assignment: CDR1 SGHTA and CDR2 FQGTGA. Trimming left V 2 bases short and J 4 bases short, with 10 bases between. The CDR3 runs to 14 residues. The CDR3 sequence is CASSLRTVSDTQYF. The CDR3, as DNA: TGTGCCAGCAGCTTACGGACTGTTTCAGATACGCAGTATTTT.

As for this clone: At one end the junction does not follow the germline gene, possibly because of a read error. This chain uses TRBV7-9 with TRBJ2-1; possibly TRBD2 for D (6 bases). The CDR3 spans 14 residues. Per the germline V gene, CDR1 is SEHNR and CDR2 is FQNEAQ (reference sequence). For the CDR3, the DNA is TGTGCCAGCAGCTTATCCCCTGAAACGGGGGAGCCGTTCTTC. It specifies CASSLSPETGEPFF. The full variable domain, with the rest looked up from reference TRBV7-9 and TRBJ2-1, is DTGVSQNPRHKITKRGQNVTFRCDPISEHNRLYWYRQTLGQGPEFLTYFQNEAQLEKSRLLSDRFSAERPKGSFSTLEIQRTEQGDSAMYLCASSLSPETGEPFFGPGTRLTVL.

V usage is TRBV30 and J usage is TRBJ2-7, with D perhaps matching TRBD1 (6 bases). Germline CDR1 is GTSNPN and CDR2 is SVGIG (reference sequence). The CDR3 is 15 residues long. Trimming left V 5 bases short and J 0 bases short, with 17 bases between. CDR3 protein: CAWHWQGQSSYEQYF. DNA for the CDR3: TGTGCCTGGCACTGGCAAGGACAGAGCTCCTACGAGCAGTACTTC.

This clone has only one observation. This rearrangement joins TRBV5-6 to TRBJ2-3; the D gene is possibly TRBD1 (6 bases). V was cut by 4 bases and J by 7 bases, with 7 bases left in between. This CDR3 is 11 amino acids long. Germline V CDR1 and CDR2: SGHDT, YYEEEE. CDR3 DNA sequence: TGTGCCAGCAGCCAGGGGAATACGCAGTATTTT. This translates into CASSQGNTQYF.

The table lists this clone with a few counts. The CDR3 loop is CASKGQPQHF. The DNA for the CDR3 is TGTGCCAGCAAGGGTCAGCCCCAGCATTTT. The V gene is TRBV27, the J gene TRBJ1-5; D is undetermined. CDR1 is MNHEY and CDR2 is SMNVEV in the germline V gene (reference sequence). The length of the CDR3 is 10 residues. Trimming cost V 7 bases and J 6 bases, with 4 bases left between them.

Details on this clone: Mismatch with germline at one junction end may stem from a read error. The V gene is TRBV7-6, the J gene TRBJ2-5, with D uncertain. Germline assignment: CDR1 SGHVS and CDR2 FNYEAQ. CDR3 length: 12 amino acids. CDR3 amino acids: CASSLALGKQDF. CDR3 DNA: TGTGCCAGCAGCTTAGCTCTTGGGAAGCAAGACTTC.

The chain couples TRBV28 to TRBJ2-1; D unresolved. The germline V gene has CDR1 MDHEN and CDR2 SYDVKM. The CDR3 sequence is 12 residues long. V was trimmed by 6 bases and J by 5 bases, leaving 8 bases between them. The CDR3 loop reads CASRPWDNEQFF. For the CDR3, the DNA is TGTGCCAGCAGACCCTGGGACAATGAGCAGTTCTTC.

A single count supports this clone. The gene calls are TRBV6-1 and TRBJ2-3, with 9 bases aligning to TRBD2. The CDR3 sequence is 17 residues long. V lost 0 bases and J lost 2; bases outside the gene matches: 6. Per germline, CDR1 MNHNS and CDR2 SASEGT. The CDR3 reads CASSEAPLAGNTDTQYF. The CDR3, as DNA: TGTGCCAGCAGTGAAGCTCCACTAGCGGGTAACACAGATACGCAGTATTTT.

The table lists this clone with a few counts. J is TRBJ1-6 and V is TRBV19, with D perhaps matching TRBD1 (6 bases). This CDR3 region has 14 residues. In germline, CDR1 is LNHDA, CDR2 SQIVND (reference sequence). Trimming pared 2 bases from V and 8 bases from J, leaving 10 bases between. The CDR3 loop reads CASSISGGDSPLHF. The CDR3 bases are TGTGCCAGTAGTATATCGGGGGGCGATTCACCCCTCCACTTT.

The V call is TRBV9, the J call TRBJ1-3; TRBD1 matches 7 bases. There are 16 residues in the CDR3. Germline V gene lookup returns CDR1 SGDLS and CDR2 YYNGEE. The V and J ends lost 0 bases and 1 base, in that order; junction bases with no gene match: 4. The CDR3 nucleotides read TGTGCCAGCAGCGTAGAGGGGGCGTATTCTGGAAACACCATATATTTT. Encoded protein: CASSVEGAYSGNTIYF.

This clone was found a few times. The chain carries TRBV19 and TRBJ1-2, with unresolved D. Trimming cost V 5 bases and J 5 bases, with 12 bases left between them. The germline V gene has CDR1 LNHDA and CDR2 SQIVND (reference sequence). This CDR3 has 13 amino acids. CDR3 loop: CASSSRTSYGYTF. DNA of the CDR3: TGTGCCAGTAGTTCCCGGACGTCTTATGGCTACACCTTC.